This TCR beta chain came from a study of vaccination and CD4 T cells after COVID-19. A word on this clonotype: What it binds is unknown.

The CDR3 sequence is 14 residues long. V was trimmed by 2 bases and J by 1 base, leaving 9 bases between them. CDR1 MNHEY and CDR2 SMNVEV come from the germline V gene (reference sequence). As to treatment: approximately nine-day PBMC culture with coronavirus spike peptide pools or control peptides (ViraFEST assay). Peptide pools at approximately 11 ug/ml stimulated about 1.8 million PBMCs per well with roughly 9 IU/ml IL-2. Sequenced with the Oncomine TCR Beta short-read assay was DNA taken from cultured CD4+ T cells. It was cultured CD4+ T cells from which genomic DNA was extracted. Each CDR3 protein gets one entry after TCRdb re-called the PCR reads with MiXCR. The repertoire holds roughly 20,000 distinct CDR3 sequences, over 40% seen once, with 9.6% in the top ten.

The sequence was obtained from a human donor who had recovered from COVID-19. What was sequenced was CD4+ T cells from blood, cultured in vitro. The chain carries TRBV27 and TRBJ2-7; D is perhaps TRBD2 (5 bases). The CDR3 DNA reads as TGTGCCAGCAGTTTAAATCGGGATTCCTACGAGCAGTACTTC. It yields the protein CASSLNRDSYEQYF.